The 22 T cell receptor beta chains given below trace back to one sample, sequenced in a study of OX40 agonist ivuxolimab in advanced cancers. The protocol was immunoSEQ multiplex PCR, while the TCRdb copy is restricted to in-frame clones and leaves out a portion. The sample has approximately 74,000 clones; 60% to 85% are singletons. Sequenced material: CD4+ or CD8+ T cells sorted from blood, taken in a trial of the OX40 agonist ivuxolimab. Receptors were obtained from an adult with an advanced solid tumor such as melanoma, head and neck, liver or kidney cancer.

This chain uses TRBV9 with TRBJ2-5, with a tentative D call TRBD1 (6 bases). Germline assignment: CDR1 SGDLS and CDR2 YYNGEE. This CDR3 has 17 amino acids. V was shortened by 0 bases and J by 5 bases, with 20 bases between the two germline ends. CDR3 sequence: CASSVGLQGRLGETQYF. The CDR3, as DNA: TGTGCCAGCAGCGTAGGGCTACAGGGACGTCTGGGCGAGACCCAGTACTTC.

This clone was seen once. The chain recombines TRBV5-1 with TRBJ1-4; D is unresolved. Germline V gene sequence: CDR1 SGHRS, CDR2 YFSETQ. The CDR3 spans 15 residues. V was shortened by 0 bases and J by 0 bases, with 6 bases between the two germline ends. CDR3 nucleotides: TGCGCCAGCAGCTTGGGGCAGACAACTAATGAAAAACTGTTTTTT. Its translation: CASSLGQTTNEKLFF.

The rearrangement links TRBV7-8 to TRBJ1-2, with 7 positions matching TRBD1. V was clipped by 5 bases and J by 5 bases; unmatched bases: 11. This CDR3 region has 15 residues. Germline CDR1 and CDR2: SGHVS and FQNEAQ. CDR3 loop: CASSLTQGQLYGYTF. The CDR3, as DNA: TGTGCCAGCAGCCTAACCCAGGGACAGCTATATGGCTACACCTTC.

This rearrangement joins TRBV27 to TRBJ2-5; D possibly matches TRBD1 or TRBD2 (5 bases each). There are 14 residues in the CDR3. Germline V CDR1 and CDR2: MNHEY, SMNVEV (reference sequence). V was clipped by 2 bases and J by 1 base, with 8 bases between them. CDR3 DNA sequence: TGTGCCAGCAGTTTAGAGGGACGCCAAGAGACCCAGTACTTC. Amino acids: CASSLEGRQETQYF.

The chain carries TRBV11-2 and TRBJ1-5; the match to TRBD1 covers 7 bases. J gave up 2 bases and V 6 bases, and 4 bases lay outside the gene matches. CDR3 length: 14 residues. The germline gives CDR1 SGHAT, CDR2 FQNNGV. CDR3 sequence: CASSLDRGNQPQHF. DNA for the CDR3: TGTGCCAGCAGTCTCGACAGGGGCAATCAGCCCCAGCATTTT. The full variable domain, its missing parts supplied by reference TRBV11-2 and TRBJ1-5, is EAGVAQSPRYKIIEKRQSVAFWCNPISGHATLYWYQQILGQGPKLLIQFQNNGVVDDSQLPKDRFSAERLKGVDSTLKIQPAKLEDSAVYLCASSLDRGNQPQHFGDGTRLSIL.

V gene TRBV5-1 combines with J gene TRBJ1-1; no definite D call. This CDR3 region has 14 residues. V was shortened by 0 bases and J by 4 bases, with 10 bases between the two germline ends. Germline CDR1 SGHRS, CDR2 YFSETQ. Here the CDR3 DNA reads TGCGCCAGCAGCTTGGTAGCTTTGTCCACTGAAGCTTTCTTT. It translates to CASSLVALSTEAFF.

The gene calls are TRBV6-5 and TRBJ1-1; D is possibly TRBD1 (5 bases). Germline assignment: CDR1 MNHEY and CDR2 SVGAGI. The CDR3 is 14 residues long. The germline V and J ends were trimmed by 5 bases and 7 bases, with 17 bases remaining between them. The CDR3 sequence: CASSENRRGVEAFF. The CDR3 nucleotides are TGTGCCAGCAGTGAAAACAGGAGGGGAGTTGAAGCTTTCTTT.

This chain joins TRBV5-8 and TRBJ1-5, with D possibly being TRBD1 (6 bases). V lost 1 base to trimming and J lost 6 bases, with 20 bases between them. The length of the CDR3 is 17 residues. Germline lookup yields CDR1 SGHTS and CDR2 YDEGEE. CDR3 sequence (DNA): TGTGCCAGCAGCTTGTTGTTGGGGGGGGCAGGCGGTCAGCCCCAGCATTTT. Translating gives CASSLLLGGAGGQPQHF.

The sample holds a few counts of this clone. This CDR3 fails to terminate in the conserved phenylalanine or tryptophan, so it likely reflects a read error. No DNA is shown, since the ends of the CDR3 on it are uncertain; the CDR3 is the one TCRdb lists. The gene calls are TRBV6-4 and TRBJ1-1. With termini counted, the CDR3 has 10 amino acids. Germline CDR1 and CDR2: MRHNA and SNTAGT. CDR3 sequence: CASSDSDPPI.

This chain connects TRBV9 to TRBJ2-3, with D perhaps TRBD2 (5 bases). The V gene's germline CDR1 is SGDLS and CDR2 YYNGEE. V was trimmed by 1 base and J by 4 bases, leaving 13 bases between them. The CDR3 runs to 15 residues. The CDR3 DNA reads as TGTGCCAGCAGCGTAAGTGGGAGTTTCGCAGATACGCAGTATTTT. It yields the protein CASSVSGSFADTQYF.

The chain recombines TRBV5-5 with TRBJ2-7; D call uncertain. The CDR3 length is 14 residues. Trimming cost V 4 bases and J 4 bases, with 15 bases left between them. Germline V gene data show CDR1 as SGHKS and CDR2 as YYEKEE (reference sequence). This chain's CDR3 is CASSLTSTVYEQYF. As DNA, the CDR3 is TGTGCCAGCAGCCTGACATCCACGGTTTACGAGCAGTACTTC.

The genes are TRBV19 and TRBJ1-6; no clear D gene. Trimming left V 7 bases short and J 9 bases short, with 16 bases between. The CDR3 is 14 amino acids. Germline CDR1 and CDR2: LNHDA and SQIVND (reference sequence). CDR3 residues: CASTPDRTTSPLHF. As DNA, the CDR3 is TGTGCCAGTACCCCGGATCGAACAACTTCACCCCTCCACTTT.

V usage is TRBV6-1 and J usage is TRBJ2-3; D is unresolved. Trimming pared 6 bases from V and 5 bases from J, leaving 9 bases between. This CDR3 comprises 12 residues. The germline CDR1 and CDR2 sequences are MNHNS and SASEGT. The CDR3 sequence: CASRSDGDTQYF. CDR3 nucleotide sequence: TGTGCCAGCAGGTCAGATGGAGATACGCAGTATTTT.

The chain employs TRBV28 and TRBJ1-1, with D maybe TRBD1 (5 bases). Deletions cut 8 bases from V and 1 base from J, with 17 bases between. Germline V lookup: CDR1 MDHEN, CDR2 SYDVKM. This CDR3 contains 15 residues. The CDR3 coding sequence is TGTGCCAGCCCCCCCCTGGGGCGGACGAACACTGAAGCTTTCTTT. Translation: CASPPLGRTNTEAFF. The full variable domain, its missing parts supplied by reference TRBV28 and TRBJ1-1, is DVKVTQSSRYLVKRTGEKVFLECVQDMDHENMFWYRQDPGLGLRLIYFSYDVKMKEKGDIPEGYSVSREKKERFSLILESASTNQTSMYLCASPPLGRTNTEAFFGQGTRLTVV.

The rearrangement uses TRBV19 and TRBJ2-7, with 7 bases lining up with TRBD1. The germline V gene encodes CDR1 LNHDA and CDR2 SQIVND (reference sequence). The V segment lost 3 bases and the J segment 6 bases; nucleotides outside the gene matches: 8. There are 14 residues in the CDR3. CDR3 protein: CASSMTITGVEQYF. CDR3 in DNA: TGTGCCAGTAGTATGACGATCACAGGGGTCGAGCAGTACTTC.

This chain connects TRBV7-3 to TRBJ2-1, with 8 nucleotides matching TRBD2. Germline CDR1 is SGHTA and CDR2 is FQGTGA. V dropped 0 bases and J dropped 6; count of bases not matched to a gene: 7. The CDR3 is 16 amino acids. Written as DNA, the CDR3 is TGTGCCAGCAGCTTAACCCCTATCGGGGGGGTCAATGAGCAGTTCTTC. It yields the protein CASSLTPIGGVNEQFF. Supplemented by reference TRBV7-3 and TRBJ2-1, the full variable domain reads GAGVSQTPSNKVTEKGKYVELRCDPISGHTALYWYRQSLGQGPEFLIYFQGTGAADDSGLPNDRFFAVRPEGSVSTLKIQRTERGDSAVYLCASSLTPIGGVNEQFFGPGTRLTVL.

CDR3 DNA sequence: TGTGCCAGCAGTGAACGGACAGGGAGCACAGATACGCAGTATTTT. Translated, it gives CASSERTGSTDTQYF. V gene TRBV2 combines with J gene TRBJ2-3; 8 positions match TRBD1. V lost 2 bases and J lost 0; bases outside the gene matches: 1. The germline CDR1 and CDR2 sequences are SNHLY and FYNNEI. The CDR3 is 15 amino acids.

CDR3 region: CASSLAGGRETQYF. DNA for the CDR3: TGTGCCAGCAGCTTAGCGGGAGGGCGGGAGACCCAGTACTTC. The V gene is TRBV7-9, the J gene TRBJ2-5; 7 bases map to TRBD2. Per germline, CDR1 SEHNR and CDR2 FQNEAQ (reference sequence). This CDR3 has 14 residues. Trimming at V came to 0 bases and at J to 5 bases, leaving 3 bases not matched to a gene.

This clone has only a few counts. The rearrangement links TRBV5-6 to TRBJ1-2; tentative D call: TRBD1 (5 bases). This CDR3 has 16 amino acids. The V and J ends lost 0 bases and 2 bases respectively, with 14 bases between them. Germline CDR1 and CDR2: SGHDT and YYEEEE. CDR3 in amino acids: CASSLGGTAQNYGYTF. The CDR3 DNA reads TGTGCCAGCAGCTTGGGCGGGACGGCCCAAAACTATGGCTACACCTTC. Full variable domain (rest looked up from reference TRBV5-6 and TRBJ1-2): DAGVTQSPTHLIKTRGQQVTLRCSPKSGHDTVSWYQQALGQGPQFIFQYYEEEERQRGNFPDRFSGHQFPNYSSELNVNALLLGDSALYLCASSLGGTAQNYGYTFGSGTRLTVV.

The CDR3 spells CASSLQGGFGTEAFF. The CDR3 bases are TGTGCCAGCAGCCTACAGGGGGGGTTTGGCACTGAAGCTTTCTTT. V and J are TRBV6-1 and TRBJ1-1; 8 bases match TRBD1. The CDR3 has 15 residues. The V segment lost 6 bases and the J segment 4 bases; nucleotides outside the gene matches: 10. The germline gives CDR1 MNHNS, CDR2 SASEGT.

The CDR3 nucleotides read TGCAGCGTCGCATCCGGGACAGGCTATGGCTACACCTTC. Protein sequence: CSVASGTGYGYTF. The J gene is TRBJ1-2, the V gene TRBV29-1; 8 bases agree with TRBD1. This CDR3 is 13 amino acids long. The germline V gene has CDR1 SQVTM and CDR2 ANQGSEA. V was pared by 6 bases and J by 4 bases, with 7 bases of the junction left unmatched.

The V gene is TRBV27, the J gene TRBJ2-1; no clear D gene. Per the germline V gene, CDR1 is MNHEY and CDR2 is SMNVEV (reference sequence). Trimming left V 3 bases short and J 8 bases short, with 11 bases between. The CDR3 is made up of 13 amino acids. The CDR3 DNA reads as TGTGCCAGCAGTTTTTGGGATCTGGATGAGCAGTTCTTC. Residues: CASSFWDLDEQFF.